The 20 T cell receptor beta chains reported below all come from one sample, sequenced in a study of blood T cell dynamics during melanoma immunotherapy. This table comes from immunoSEQ multiplex PCR, and its TCRdb copy is limited to in-frame clones, with some not included. Of about 10,000 clones in the sample, around 89% were seen once. Time point noted: pre-treatment baseline. The source was blood, collected from a patient treated with checkpoint blockade. These receptors all stem from a human donor with melanoma.

The chain uses TRBV30 and TRBJ1-1, with 9 bases lining up with TRBD1. The J segment lost 1 base and the V segment lost 4 bases, leaving 1 base of the junction unmatched. Looked up from germline, CDR1 is GTSNPN and CDR2 is SVGIG (reference sequence). The CDR3 length is 13 residues. CDR3 region: CAWNRGPNTEAFF. The CDR3 DNA reads as TGTGCCTGGAACAGGGGGCCGAACACTGAAGCTTTCTTT.

The CDR3 DNA reads as TGTGCCAGCAGCGTAGGGGGACAGGGCTACGAGCAGTACTTC. Its protein product is CASSVGGQGYEQYF. The chain joins TRBV9 to TRBJ2-7; 9 nucleotides align to TRBD1. The CDR3 covers 14 residues. In germline, CDR1 is SGDLS, CDR2 YYNGEE. Trimming cost V 0 bases and J 3 bases; bases outside gene matches: 1.

The CDR3 spells CASSLVGGTAGELFF. The DNA for the CDR3 is TGCGCCAGCAGCTTGGTGGGGGGTACTGCCGGGGAGCTGTTTTTT. The V gene is TRBV5-1, the J gene TRBJ2-2, with a tentative D call TRBD2 (6 bases). The germline V and J ends were trimmed by 0 bases and 6 bases, with 12 bases remaining between them. The CDR3 is made up of 15 amino acids. Germline V CDR1 and CDR2: SGHRS, YFSETQ. The full variable domain, rest sourced from reference TRBV5-1 and TRBJ2-2, is KAGVTQTPRYLIKTRGQQVTLSCSPISGHRSVSWYQQTPGQGLQFLFEYFSETQRNKGNFPGRFSGRQFSNSRSEMNVSTLELGDSALYLCASSLVGGTAGELFFGEGSRLTVL.

The chain carries TRBV27 and TRBJ2-5; possible D gene TRBD2, 6 bases. The CDR3 spans 14 residues. Germline-derived CDR1 and CDR2 are MNHEY and SMNVEV (reference sequence). V was pared by 3 bases and J by 7 bases, with 15 bases between. The CDR3 nucleotides are TGTGCCAGCAGTTTTAATAGCGGATACGGGACCCAGTACTTC. It yields the protein CASSFNSGYGTQYF.

This sequence joins TRBV28 and TRBJ2-1, with a possible D match to TRBD2 (5 bases). V was cut by 6 bases and J by 8 bases, with 14 bases left in between. The CDR3 is 13 amino acids. Germline lookup yields CDR1 MDHEN and CDR2 SYDVKM. The CDR3 sequence is CASRVRERDEQFF. DNA of the CDR3: TGTGCCAGCAGGGTCCGGGAAAGGGATGAGCAGTTCTTC.

This rearrangement joins TRBV5-1 to TRBJ2-1, with TRBD1 as a possible D gene (7 bases). This CDR3 is 16 amino acids long. Trimming cost V 0 bases and J 0 bases, with 10 bases left between them. Germline values: CDR1 SGHRS, CDR2 YFSETQ. As DNA, the CDR3 is TGCGCCAGCAGCTTGGAGGAGGGGGCCTCCTACAATGAGCAGTTCTTC. Translated, it gives CASSLEEGASYNEQFF. Full variable domain (missing parts from reference TRBV5-1 and TRBJ2-1): KAGVTQTPRYLIKTRGQQVTLSCSPISGHRSVSWYQQTPGQGLQFLFEYFSETQRNKGNFPGRFSGRQFSNSRSEMNVSTLELGDSALYLCASSLEEGASYNEQFFGPGTRLTVL.

This chain joins TRBV7-6 and TRBJ2-1, with no clear D. The CDR3 is 14 residues long. Germline-derived CDR1 and CDR2 are SGHVS and FNYEAQ. V was clipped by 2 bases and J by 4 bases, with 9 bases between them. CDR3: CASSLNPDYNEQFF. CDR3 sequence (DNA): TGTGCCAGCAGCTTAAATCCGGATTACAATGAGCAGTTCTTC.

The rearrangement links TRBV27 to TRBJ2-1, with D perhaps TRBD1 (5 bases). Per germline, CDR1 MNHEY and CDR2 SMNVEV (reference sequence). Trimming pared 2 bases from V and 4 bases from J, leaving 6 bases between. This CDR3 is 13 amino acids long. The CDR3 loop reads CASSLQGYNEQFF. In nucleotides, the CDR3 is TGTGCCAGCAGTTTACAGGGATACAATGAGCAGTTCTTC.

The chain employs TRBV19 and TRBJ2-1; TRBD2 matches at 12 bases. From germline, CDR1 is LNHDA and CDR2 SQIVND (reference sequence). The CDR3 is 15 amino acids. Unmatched junction bases numbered 11, after V lost 3 bases and J lost 14 bases. The CDR3 protein is CASSMKASGRAGKFF. Written as DNA, the CDR3 is TGTGCCAGTAGTATGAAGGCTAGCGGGAGGGCCGGGAAGTTCTTC.

This rearrangement joins TRBV5-1 to TRBJ1-2, with 9 nucleotides matching TRBD1. Trimming removed 4 bases from V and 3 bases from J; junction bases left unmatched: 7. CDR3 length equals 15 residues. Germline V gene data show CDR1 as SGHRS and CDR2 as YFSETQ. The CDR3 region is CASSPFRTGDYGYTF. As DNA, the CDR3 is TGCGCCAGCAGCCCTTTTCGGACAGGGGACTATGGCTACACCTTC.

This clone was counted a few times. CDR3 nucleotide sequence: TGTGCCAGCAGTGGTACTATAGGAGTTAGCAATCAGCCCCAGCATTTT. Amino acid sequence: CASSGTIGVSNQPQHF. The chain recombines TRBV6-1 with TRBJ1-5, with no clear D. This CDR3 spans 16 amino acids. The germline V gene encodes CDR1 MNHNS and CDR2 SASEGT. Trimming shortened V by 4 bases and J by 0 bases, and 13 bases separated the two germline ends.

This clone was seen only a few times. V is TRBV5-8 and J is TRBJ2-1; D unclear. This CDR3 contains 17 residues. V gave up 2 bases and J gave up 2 bases, with 17 bases separating them. Germline CDR1 reads SGHTS; CDR2 reads YDEGEE. The CDR3: CASSFPGPLSTYNEQFF. CDR3 DNA: TGTGCCAGCAGCTTTCCCGGGCCACTGAGCACCTACAATGAGCAGTTCTTC.

This sequence joins TRBV7-8 and TRBJ1-6; tentatively, D is TRBD1 (5 bases). This CDR3 spans 13 amino acids. Trimming shortened V by 1 base and J by 8 bases, and 6 bases separated the two germline ends. The germline V gene encodes CDR1 SGHVS and CDR2 FQNEAQ. CDR3 sequence reads: CASSLGGDSPLHF. CDR3 nucleotides: TGTGCCAGCAGCTTAGGGGGCGATTCACCCCTCCACTTT.

CDR3 residues: CASSKGGATVDEQFF. CDR3 DNA: TGTGCCAGCAGCAAAGGGGGCGCAACGGTCGATGAGCAGTTCTTC. The chain couples TRBV14 to TRBJ2-1; the match to TRBD1 covers 7 bases. CDR1 and CDR2 from the germline V gene are SGHDN and FVKESK. J gave up 8 bases and V 5 bases, and 12 bases lay outside the gene matches. This CDR3 is 15 amino acids long.

The chain links TRBV6-1 to TRBJ2-3, with 14 bases that match TRBD2. The CDR3 covers 18 residues. The trim removed 1 base at V and 2 bases at J, leaving 5 bases unmatched. From germline, CDR1 is MNHNS and CDR2 SASEGT. The CDR3 is CASSEGTSGGPFTDTQYF. The CDR3 DNA is TGTGCCAGCAGTGAAGGGACTAGCGGGGGGCCCTTCACAGATACGCAGTATTTT.

This clone occurred a few times. The rearrangement uses TRBV7-2 and TRBJ1-5; D unclear. The germline gives CDR1 SGHTA, CDR2 FQGNSA. The ends were cut back, 3 bases at V and 5 bases at J, with 8 bases in the middle. There are 13 residues in the CDR3. Here the CDR3 reads CASSFSGYQPQHF. The DNA for the CDR3 is TGTGCCAGCAGCTTTTCGGGTTATCAGCCCCAGCATTTT.

The chain has TRBV6-6 and TRBJ1-6, with D tentatively TRBD1 (5 bases). CDR3 length equals 15 residues. Trimming removed 4 bases from V and 5 bases from J, with 12 bases in between. Germline V lookup: CDR1 MNHNY, CDR2 SVGAGI (reference sequence). The CDR3 reads CASSSTGPDNSPLHF. In nucleotides, the CDR3 is TGTGCCAGCAGTTCAACGGGACCTGATAATTCACCCCTCCACTTT.

This sequence joins TRBV19 and TRBJ1-2, with D maybe TRBD1 (5 bases). V lost 1 base and J lost 6, with 15 bases in between. This CDR3 spans 15 amino acids. Germline V gene sequence: CDR1 LNHDA, CDR2 SQIVND (reference sequence). In DNA form, the CDR3 reads TGTGCCAGTAGTATAGTGGCCGGGGGTAGGCATGGCTACACCTTC. Translation: CASSIVAGGRHGYTF.

The chain employs TRBV5-1 and TRBJ2-3, with D uncertain. V lost 4 bases and J lost 1, with 13 bases in between. CDR1 and CDR2 (germline): SGHRS, YFSETQ. The CDR3 sequence is 15 residues long. The CDR3 region has the DNA TGCGCCAGCAGCCCTGGCCCCTATCGCACAGATACGCAGTATTTT. Protein: CASSPGPYRTDTQYF.

The gene calls are TRBV5-1 and TRBJ2-5, with 7 bases fitting TRBD1. Losses at the gene ends were 4 bases for V and 11 bases for J; bases not matched to a gene: 14. Germline V gene data show CDR1 as SGHRS and CDR2 as YFSETQ. The CDR3 extends over 14 amino acids. The CDR3 loop is CASSGADRIREQYF. The CDR3 bases are TGCGCCAGCAGCGGGGCGGACAGGATAAGGGAGCAGTACTTC.